The rows below give T cell receptor beta chains drawn from one sample of a study of shared clonotypes between healthy human individuals. The data were produced by immunoSEQ multiplex PCR, yet TCRdb's version contains in-frame clones alone and is incomplete. The sample lists about 690,000 clones, roughly 91% seen once, with 30% to 35% in the top ten. The source material was memory CD8+ T cells from PBMCs. These TCRs come from a man aged 18 to 35 in good health. Some clones in this sample may be carry-over from other donors' samples. Both conserved end residues are part of each CDR3. The order of the fields is clone size, J gene, V gene, D gene, CDR3 protein, CDR3 DNA. D genes are given only for firm matches. Rows give clone size only sometimes, using once, few, many, or a class for an expanded clone.

NA | TRBJ2-7 | TRBV6-5 | TRBD2 | CASSYRLADSYEQYF | TGTGCCAGCAGCTACCGACTAGCGGATTCCTACGAGCAGTACTTC
NA | TRBJ2-7 | TRBV29-1 | TRBD2 | CSVVGTSGGDFYEQYF | TGCAGCGTTGTAGGAACTAGCGGAGGTGATTTCTACGAGCAGTACTTC
few | TRBJ1-1 | TRBV10-3 | TRBD1 | CAISDRQGAGDTEAFF | TGTGCCATCAGTGATAGGCAGGGGGCAGGGGACACTGAAGCTTTCTTT
NA | TRBJ2-2 | TRBV9 | TRBD2 | CASSPRSGRAGELFF | TGTGCCAGCAGCCCCCGAAGCGGGAGGGCCGGGGAGCTGTTTTTT
NA | TRBJ1-2 | TRBV9 | TRBD1 | CASSLQGADYGYTF | TGTGCCAGCAGCCTGCAGGGGGCGGACTATGGCTACACCTTC
NA | TRBJ2-7 | TRBV2 | NA | CASREGKFYEQYF | TGTGCCAGCAGGGAGGGGAAATTCTACGAGCAGTACTTC
once | TRBJ2-2 | TRBV7-6 | TRBD2 | CASSPGPGTSGSQGELFF | TGTGCCAGCAGCCCCGGTCCAGGGACTAGCGGGAGCCAGGGGGAGCTGTTTTTT
once | TRBJ1-6 | TRBV30 | NA | CAWSVFPSSYNSPLHF | TGTGCCTGGAGTGTATTCCCCAGCTCCTATAATTCACCCCTCCACTTT
once | TRBJ1-3 | TRBV28 | NA | CASSLVGGAGNTIYF | TGTGCCAGCAGTTTGGTCGGGGGGGCTGGAAACACCATATATTTT
NA | TRBJ1-1 | TRBV5-6 | NA | CASSLKWRSTEAFF | TGTGCCAGCAGCTTGAAATGGCGAAGCACTGAAGCTTTCTTT
NA | TRBJ1-1 | TRBV28 | TRBD1 | CASSLQGENTEAFF | TGTGCCAGCAGTCTCCAGGGGGAGAACACTGAAGCTTTCTTT
NA | TRBJ1-5 | TRBV7-8 | NA | CASSPVVRTDNQPQHF | TGTGCCAGCAGCCCAGTTGTCCGTACAGATAATCAGCCCCAGCATTTT
NA | TRBJ2-7 | TRBV11-2 | NA | CASSLIRNEQYF | TGTGCCAGCAGCTTGATCAGGAACGAGCAGTACTTC
NA | TRBJ1-5 | TRBV28 | NA | CATSPGSSNQPQHF | TGTGCCACCAGTCCGGGGAGTAGCAATCAGCCCCAGCATTTT
NA | TRBJ2-2 | TRBV21-1 | NA | CASSKALGRTGELFF | TGTGCCAGCAGCAAAGCGCTCGGCAGAACCGGGGAGCTGTTTTTT
NA | TRBJ2-1 | TRBV15 | TRBD1 | CATSTAGGFSYNEQFF | TGTGCCACCAGCACAGCAGGGGGTTTCTCCTACAATGAGCAGTTCTTC
NA | TRBJ2-7 | TRBV4-2 | TRBD2 | CASSQASSGSYEQYF | TGTGCCAGCAGCCAAGCCTCTAGCGGATCCTACGAGCAGTACTTC
once | TRBJ2-1 | TRBV27 | TRBD1 | CASSFLGGYEQFF | TGTGCCAGCAGTTTCCTAGGGGGCTATGAGCAGTTCTTC
NA | TRBJ2-5 | TRBV7-6 | NA | CASSLKARSQETQYF | TGTGCCAGCAGCTTAAAGGCCCGTTCCCAAGAGACCCAGTACTTC
NA | TRBJ2-1 | TRBV9 | TRBD1 | CASSGRDRGYNEQFF | TGTGCCAGCAGCGGGCGGGACAGGGGATACAATGAGCAGTTCTTC
NA | TRBJ1-2 | TRBV27 | NA | CASSSGLIYYTF | TGTGCCAGCAGTTCAGGACTGATCTACTACACCTTC
NA | TRBJ1-4 | TRBV7-2 | NA | CASSLDRTEKLFF | TGTGCCAGCAGCTTAGATAGGACTGAAAAACTGTTTTTT
NA | TRBJ2-1 | TRBV25-1 | NA | CASSARLGNHRENEQFF | TGTGCCAGCAGTGCTAGACTGGGGAATCACAGGGAGAATGAGCAGTTCTTC
NA | TRBJ2-3 | TRBV9 | NA | CASSALATDTQYF | TGTGCCAGCAGCGCTCTCGCTACAGATACGCAGTATTTT
once | TRBJ1-5 | TRBV18 | NA | CASSPEAGSNQPQHF | TGTGCCAGCTCGCCCGAGGCAGGTAGCAATCAGCCCCAGCATTTT
NA | TRBJ1-1 | TRBV28 | NA | CASSLGRRGTEAFF | TGTGCCAGCAGTTTAGGCAGGAGGGGGACTGAAGCTTTCTTT
NA | TRBJ2-2 | TRBV28 | NA | CASSRLGGTGELFF | TGTGCCAGCAGTCGACTAGGGGGCACCGGGGAGCTGTTTTTT
NA | TRBJ2-7 | TRBV18 | TRBD2 | CASLWTSGPPYEQYF | TGTGCCAGCTTATGGACTAGCGGGCCCCCCTACGAGCAGTACTTC
NA | TRBJ2-2 | TRBV29-1 | NA | CSATGFGGELFF | TGCAGCGCTACAGGGTTCGGCGGGGAGCTGTTTTTT
once | TRBJ2-1 | TRBV9 | NA | CASSPRPNYNEQFF | TGTGCCAGCAGCCCCCGCCCCAACTACAATGAGCAGTTCTTC
NA | TRBJ2-7 | TRBV5-1 | NA | CASSLAEVNMYEQYF | TGCGCCAGCAGCTTGGCAGAGGTCAACATGTACGAGCAGTACTTC
NA | TRBJ2-5 | TRBV27 | NA | CASSLFPRETQYF | TGTGCCAGCAGTTTATTTCCCCGAGAGACCCAGTACTTC
NA | TRBJ1-4 | TRBV7-9 | TRBD1 | CASSSRDRGTNEKLFF | TGTGCCAGCAGCTCCCGGGACAGGGGAACTAATGAAAAACTGTTTTTT
NA | TRBJ2-2 | TRBV14 | NA | CASSQDRGQGELFF | TGTGCCAGCAGCCAAGATCGGGGGCAAGGGGAGCTGTTTTTT
NA | TRBJ2-1 | TRBV7-9 | NA | CASSAGPPRFF | TGTGCCAGCAGCGCGGGCCCTCCCCGGTTCTTC
NA | TRBJ1-5 | TRBV19 | NA | CASSIVPPYGGPDQPQHF | TGTGCCAGTAGTATAGTTCCCCCGTACGGGGGCCCCGATCAGCCCCAGCATTTT
once | TRBJ2-3 | TRBV5-1 | NA | CASSLEPGLGIDTQYF | TGCGCCAGCAGCTTGGAGCCGGGCTTGGGTATAGATACGCAGTATTTT
NA | TRBJ2-7 | TRBV5-6 | NA | CASSLSPTYEQYF | TGTGCCAGCAGCTTGAGCCCGACCTACGAGCAGTACTTC
NA | TRBJ1-1 | TRBV14 | TRBD1 | CASSQGTGFLGTEAFF | TGTGCCAGCAGCCAAGGGACAGGGTTCCTGGGCACTGAAGCTTTCTTT
NA | TRBJ1-5 | TRBV27 | NA | CASSSGSFDQPQHF | TGTGCCAGCAGCTCCGGGTCTTTCGATCAGCCCCAGCATTTT
NA | TRBJ1-2 | TRBV7-9 | NA | CASSLGSTALDGYTF | TGTGCCAGCAGCTTAGGTAGTACAGCCTTAGATGGCTACACCTTC
NA | TRBJ1-3 | TRBV6-1 | NA | CASSEEEDSTYFSGNTIYF | TGTGCCAGCAGTGAAGAAGAAGACTCAACCTACTTCTCTGGAAACACCATATATTTT
NA | TRBJ1-5 | TRBV6-6 | NA | CASSYGRDQPQHF | TGTGCCAGCAGTTACGGCAGGGACCAGCCCCAGCATTTT
NA | TRBJ2-5 | TRBV5-1 | NA | CASSLSDYLIQETQYF | TGCGCCAGCAGCTTGTCTGACTACTTAATCCAAGAGACCCAGTACTTC
NA | TRBJ1-2 | TRBV7-2 | TRBD1 | CASSQSSGQGYGYTF | TGTGCCAGCAGCCAAAGTTCGGGACAGGGGTATGGCTACACCTTC
NA | TRBJ2-7 | TRBV2 | NA | CASSNRRDLTYEQYF | TGTGCCAGCAGCAATAGGAGGGACTTAACCTACGAGCAGTACTTC
NA | TRBJ1-5 | TRBV9 | NA | CASSVGGPNQPQHF | TGTGCCAGCAGCGTAGGCGGGCCCAATCAGCCCCAGCATTTT
NA | TRBJ2-1 | TRBV5-1 | TRBD2 | CASSLEPSGRAWDEQFF | TGCGCCAGCAGTCTGGAGCCTAGCGGGAGGGCCTGGGATGAGCAGTTCTTC
once | TRBJ1-3 | TRBV7-2 | NA | CASSLGDPLRAGNTIYF | TGTGCCAGCAGCTTAGGGGACCCTCTAAGGGCTGGAAACACCATATATTTT
NA | TRBJ1-5 | TRBV28 | NA | CASSLLGQKDDQPQHF | TGTGCCAGCAGTTTATTGGGACAAAAGGATGATCAGCCCCAGCATTTT
NA | TRBJ2-3 | TRBV28 | NA | CASSLTWGTDTQYF | TGTGCCAGCAGTTTAACTTGGGGCACAGATACGCAGTATTTT
NA | TRBJ1-2 | TRBV5-6 | TRBD1 | CASSLAGQVTNYGYTF | TGTGCCAGCAGCTTAGCAGGACAGGTTACTAACTATGGCTACACCTTC
NA | TRBJ1-4 | TRBV11-2 | NA | CASSLFQRINEKLFF | TGTGCCAGCAGCTTATTCCAACGGATTAATGAAAAACTGTTTTTT
NA | TRBJ2-3 | TRBV13 | NA | CASSLHMAASSTDTQYF | TGTGCCAGCAGCTTGCATATGGCTGCAAGTAGCACAGATACGCAGTATTTT
NA | TRBJ1-5 | TRBV7-6 | NA | CASSLRRSNQPQHF | TGTGCCAGCAGCTTAAGACGGAGCAATCAGCCCCAGCATTTT
NA | TRBJ1-2 | TRBV9 | NA | CASSVGAGPYGYTF | TGTGCCAGCAGCGTAGGGGCAGGCCCCTATGGCTACACCTTC
NA | TRBJ1-2 | TRBV28 | NA | CASSFQRDRAFYGYTF | TGTGCCAGCAGTTTTCAAAGAGACAGAGCCTTCTATGGCTACACCTTC
NA | TRBJ2-1 | TRBV27 | TRBD2 | CASSYPGLAYNEQFF | TGTGCCAGCAGTTATCCCGGACTAGCCTACAATGAGCAGTTCTTC
NA | TRBJ2-1 | TRBV2 | NA | CASSVWQYNEQFF | TGTGCCAGCAGTGTTTGGCAGTACAATGAGCAGTTCTTC
NA | TRBJ2-7 | TRBV7-8 | NA | CASSFRGTDSYEQYF | TGTGCCAGCAGCTTTAGGGGGACGGACTCCTACGAGCAGTACTTC